This T cell receptor beta chain was retrieved from a study of post-analysis software for immune sequencing data. Study-wide results and caveats: In patients, TRBV5-6, TRBV5-1 and TRBV20-1 belonged to five TRBV segments found more frequently than in controls.

This clonotype appeared a few times. Antigen: not known. The TCR beta cDNA libraries contained unique molecular identifiers. A single record per CDR3 protein comes from TCRdb applying MiXCR to the PCR reads. The sample includes roughly 580,000 distinct CDR3 sequences, about 40% of them seen just once. This CDR3 spans 18 amino acids. Germline V gene lookup returns CDR1 LGHNA and CDR2 YNFKEQ. Germline trimming cut 2 bases from V and 3 bases from J; bases unmatched to any gene: 14. The rearrangement uses TRBV4-2 and TRBJ2-5; 8 positions agree with TRBD1. This sequence originates from a girl aged 5-17 years with multiple sclerosis. The sequencing input was blood. CDR3 sequence reads: CASSQLILGTGPKETQYF. The CDR3 DNA is TGTGCCAGCAGCCAATTAATTCTCGGGACAGGACCCAAAGAGACCCAGTACTTC.